The rows below give T cell receptor beta chains drawn from one sample of a study of blood T cell repertoires in COVID-19. TCRdb's copy holds only in-frame clones and misses some; the assay was immunoSEQ multiplex PCR. The sample includes about 340,000 clones, around 86% of them seen just once. Input material: PBMCs or T cells enriched from blood (not recorded which). Receptor source: a woman aged 40 to 49 with acute COVID-19. The CDR3 runs from the conserved cysteine through the conserved F or W. The D gene is left open where the match is weak. The size field is filled for only some rows; it gives once, few, many or a size class.

d_call	cdr3_length	v_call	j_call	clone_size	cdr3_nt	cdr3_aa
TRBD1	15	TRBV7-2	TRBJ1-5	.	TGTGCCAGCAGCTTCCAGGGGACAGGCAATCAGCCCCAGCATTTT	CASSFQGTGNQPQHF
.	14	TRBV3-1/TRBV3-2	TRBJ1-2	.	TGTGCCAGCAGCCCCCGGGCAGGGTCGGTCGGCTACACCTTC	CASSPRAGSVGYTF
TRBD1	14	TRBV27	TRBJ1-6	.	TGTGCCAGCAGACCGACAGGGAGGAATTCACCCCTCCACTTT	CASRPTGRNSPLHF
TRBD2	17	TRBV7-2	TRBJ2-7	.	TGTGCCAGCAGCTCTAGGAGGGGGACTAGTATCACCTACGAGCAGTACTTC	CASSSRRGTSITYEQYF
.	17	TRBV19	TRBJ2-5	.	TGTGCCAGTAGTCTCCAATCTGCGGGAACGTACCAAGAGACCCAGTACTTC	CASSLQSAGTYQETQYF
TRBD1	15	TRBV2	TRBJ2-2	.	TGTGCCAGCACCTCCGGGACAGGGGGATCCGGGGAGCTGTTTTTT	CASTSGTGGSGELFF
.	14	TRBV6-5	TRBJ1-3	.	TGTGCCAGCAGCTCAACATTCTCTGGAAACACCATATATTTT	CASSSTFSGNTIYF
.	13	TRBV7-3	TRBJ2-3	.	TGTGCCAGCAGTCCCCCGGGGTCAGATACGCAGTATTTT	CASSPPGSDTQYF
.	16	TRBV27	TRBJ2-7	.	TGTGCCAGCAGGGTACAGGGTCAGCTATTCTCCTACGAGCAGTACTTC	CASRVQGQLFSYEQYF
.	16	TRBV5-4	TRBJ2-1	.	TGTGCCAGCAGCTTGTTGGCTAGCAGTTCCTACAATGAGCAGTTCTTC	CASSLLASSSYNEQFF
.	14	TRBV9	TRBJ1-1	.	TGTGCCAGCAGCGAGGGACTGGCGAACACTGAAGCTTTCTTT	CASSEGLANTEAFF
TRBD2	16	TRBV2	TRBJ2-1	.	TGTGCCAGCGGATCCAGGAGCGGGGGATATACGGGTGAGCAGTTCTTC	CASGSRSGGYTGEQFF
.	15	TRBV11-2	TRBJ2-1	.	TGTGCCAGCAGCTTAGAAAACGGAGGGGGCAGTGAGCAGTTCTTC	CASSLENGGGSEQFF
TRBD1	13	TRBV10-3	TRBJ1-2	.	TGTGCCAGCCAGACAGGGGGGGTCTATGGCTACACCTTC	CASQTGGVYGYTF
TRBD1	16	TRBV19	TRBJ1-5	.	TGTGCCAGTAGTATAACAGGGGTATGGGTTGGTCAGCCCCAGCATTTT	CASSITGVWVGQPQHF
TRBD2	18	TRBV3-1/TRBV3-2	TRBJ2-5	.	TGTGCCAGCAGCCAGGAAACCCGACTAGCGGGAGTGAAGGAGACCCAGTACTTC	CASSQETRLAGVKETQYF
.	14	TRBV6-5	TRBJ1-6	.	TGTGCCAGCAGGGGACAAGGTGGAAGTTCACCCCTCCACTTT	CASRGQGGSSPLHF
.	12	TRBV29-1	TRBJ1-1	.	TGCAGCGTTGGGCGGAATCCCACTGAAGCTTTCTTT	CSVGRNPTEAFF
.	14	TRBV7-2	TRBJ2-5	once	TGTGCGGATAGTCCCACAGCGGGCGGTGAGACCCAGTACTTC	CADSPTAGGETQYF
.	16	TRBV19	TRBJ2-1	.	TGTGCCAGTAGTATTTCTGGGGCAAGGGGTGACAATGAGCAGTTCTTC	CASSISGARGDNEQFF
TRBD1	17	TRBV7-3	TRBJ2-7	.	TGTGCCAGCAGCATACCGCCTACAGGGGAACTTCCCTACGAGCAGTACTTC	CASSIPPTGELPYEQYF
.	12	TRBV2	TRBJ1-4	.	TGTGCCAGCAGTGAACGAGATTTAAAACTGTTTTTT	CASSERDLKLFF
TRBD1	14	TRBV9	TRBJ1-1	.	TGTGCCAGCAGCCCAAGGACAGGGTCCACTGAAGCTTTCTTT	CASSPRTGSTEAFF
TRBD2	13	TRBV5-1	TRBJ2-7	.	TGCGCCAGCAGCGATCGGGGGGTCTACGAGCAGTACTTC	CASSDRGVYEQYF
TRBD2	14	TRBV6-2/TRBV6-3	TRBJ2-3	few	TGTGCCAGCAGTTACCGACTAGCGGGAGATACGCAGTATTTT	CASSYRLAGDTQYF
.	13	TRBV7-2	TRBJ2-3	.	TGTGCCAGCAGCTCCCCCATGACAGATACGCAGTATTTT	CASSSPMTDTQYF
.	13	TRBV7-9	TRBJ2-4	.	TGTGCCAGCAGCGCCTCCGAGGATGGCATTCAGTACTTC	CASSASEDGIQYF
.	13	TRBV3-1/TRBV3-2	TRBJ1-4	.	TGTGCCAGCAGCCAACGACTTAATGAAAAACTGTTTTTT	CASSQRLNEKLFF
.	14	TRBV5-6	TRBJ1-1	.	TGTGCCAGCAGCTCTCAAGGTTTGTACCGCGGAGCTTTCTTT	CASSSQGLYRGAFF
.	13	TRBV7-2	TRBJ2-5	few	TGTGCCAGCAGCTCGGGGGTAAAAGAGACCCAGTACTTC	CASSSGVKETQYF
.	13	TRBV27	TRBJ2-5	once	TGTGCCAGCAGTTTATCGGGCTTGGAGACCCAGTACTTC	CASSLSGLETQYF
.	16	TRBV7-9	TRBJ1-4	.	TGTGCCAGCAGCTTAGCGCTCGGGGGATTGAGTGAAAAACTGTTTTTT	CASSLALGGLSEKLFF
TRBD1	14	TRBV4-3	TRBJ1-2	.	TGCGCCAGCAGCCAGACAGGGAAGTGGGATGGCTACACCTTC	CASSQTGKWDGYTF
.	19	TRBV21-1	TRBJ1-2	.	TGTGCCAGCAGCAAAGCCGGGCGTAGTCCGGACAGGGGGCATCAGGGCTACACCTTC	CASSKAGRSPDRGHQGYTF
.	13	TRBV7-2	TRBJ1-2	.	TGTGCCAGCAGCCCTTCCGGGGACTATGGCTACACCTTC	CASSPSGDYGYTF
.	12	TRBV12-3/TRBV12-4	TRBJ1-1	.	TGTGCCAGCAGTTTCGGACAAATTGAAGCTTTCTTT	CASSFGQIEAFF
TRBD1	14	TRBV7-3	TRBJ2-3	once	TGTGCCAGCAGGACAGGGGGAAGTCAAGATACGCAGTATTTT	CASRTGGSQDTQYF
.	16	TRBV19	TRBJ1-6	.	TGTGCCAGTAGTATAGCCCAGGGCAGACTTAATTCACCCCTCCACTTT	CASSIAQGRLNSPLHF
.	13	TRBV11-2	TRBJ2-7	.	TGTGCCAGCAGCCTAAACAGGGTGTACGAGCAGTACTTC	CASSLNRVYEQYF
.	16	TRBV4-1	TRBJ2-7	few	TGCGCCAGCAGCCAAGAAAATAGCGGACGGTCCTACGAGCAGTACTTC	CASSQENSGRSYEQYF
TRBD1	13	TRBV27	TRBJ1-2	.	TGTGCCAGCAGTTTCCGGACAGGGAGCGGCTACACCTTC	CASSFRTGSGYTF